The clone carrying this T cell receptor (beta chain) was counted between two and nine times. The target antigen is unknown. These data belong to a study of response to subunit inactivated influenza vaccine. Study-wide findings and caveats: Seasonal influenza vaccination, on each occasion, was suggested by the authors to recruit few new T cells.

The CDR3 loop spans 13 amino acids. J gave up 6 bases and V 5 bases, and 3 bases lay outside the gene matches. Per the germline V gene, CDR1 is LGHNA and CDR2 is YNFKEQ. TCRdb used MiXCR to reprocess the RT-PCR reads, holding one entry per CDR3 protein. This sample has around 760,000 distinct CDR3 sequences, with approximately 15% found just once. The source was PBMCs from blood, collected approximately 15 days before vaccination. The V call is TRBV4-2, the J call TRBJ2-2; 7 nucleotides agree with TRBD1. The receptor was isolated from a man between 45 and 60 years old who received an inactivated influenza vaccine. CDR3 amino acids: CASSSGQPGELFF. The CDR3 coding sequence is TGTGCCAGCAGCTCGGGACAGCCCGGGGAGCTGTTTTTT.